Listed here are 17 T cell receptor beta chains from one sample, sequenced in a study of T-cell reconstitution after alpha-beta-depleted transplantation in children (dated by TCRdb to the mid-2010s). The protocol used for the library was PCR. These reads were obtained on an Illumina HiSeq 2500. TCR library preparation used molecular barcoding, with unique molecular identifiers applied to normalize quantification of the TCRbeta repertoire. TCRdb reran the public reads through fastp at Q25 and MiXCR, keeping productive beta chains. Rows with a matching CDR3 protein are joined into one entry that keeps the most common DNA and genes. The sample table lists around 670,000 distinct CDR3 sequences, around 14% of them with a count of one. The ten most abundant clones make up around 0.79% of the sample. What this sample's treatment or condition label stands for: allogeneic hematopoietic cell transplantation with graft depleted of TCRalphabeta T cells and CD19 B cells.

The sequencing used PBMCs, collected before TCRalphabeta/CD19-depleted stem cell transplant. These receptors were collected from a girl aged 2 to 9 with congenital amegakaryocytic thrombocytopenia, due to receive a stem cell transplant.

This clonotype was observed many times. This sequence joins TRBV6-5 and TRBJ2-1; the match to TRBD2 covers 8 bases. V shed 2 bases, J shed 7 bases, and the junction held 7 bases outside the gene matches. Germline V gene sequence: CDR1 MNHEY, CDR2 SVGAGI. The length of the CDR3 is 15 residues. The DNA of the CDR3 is TGTGCCAGCAGTTACGGCTCGGGAGGGCCAAATGAGCAGTTCTTC. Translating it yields CASSYGSGGPNEQFF.

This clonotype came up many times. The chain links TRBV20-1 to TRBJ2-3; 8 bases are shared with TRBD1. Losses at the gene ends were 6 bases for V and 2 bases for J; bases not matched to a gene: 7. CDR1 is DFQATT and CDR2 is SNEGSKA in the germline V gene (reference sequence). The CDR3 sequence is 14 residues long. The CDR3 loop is CSALDRAFTDTQYF. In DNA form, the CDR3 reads TGCAGTGCCTTGGACAGGGCTTTCACAGATACGCAGTATTTT.

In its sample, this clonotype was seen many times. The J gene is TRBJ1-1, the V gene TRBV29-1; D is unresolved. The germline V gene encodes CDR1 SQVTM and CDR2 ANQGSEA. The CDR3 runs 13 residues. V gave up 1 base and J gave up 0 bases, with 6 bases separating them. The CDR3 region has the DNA TGCAGCGTTGAAGGTCGGATGAACACTGAAGCTTTCTTT. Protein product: CSVEGRMNTEAFF.

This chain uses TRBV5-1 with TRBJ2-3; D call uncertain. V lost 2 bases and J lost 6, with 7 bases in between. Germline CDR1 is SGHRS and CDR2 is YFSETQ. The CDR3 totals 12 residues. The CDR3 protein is CASSFEWDTQYF. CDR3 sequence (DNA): TGCGCCAGCAGCTTCGAGTGGGATACGCAGTATTTT.

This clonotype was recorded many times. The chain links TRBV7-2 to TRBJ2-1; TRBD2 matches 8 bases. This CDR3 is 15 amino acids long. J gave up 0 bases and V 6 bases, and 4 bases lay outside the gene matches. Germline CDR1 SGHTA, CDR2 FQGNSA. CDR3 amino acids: CASSYSGNSYNEQFF. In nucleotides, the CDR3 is TGTGCCAGCAGTTATAGCGGGAACTCCTACAATGAGCAGTTCTTC.

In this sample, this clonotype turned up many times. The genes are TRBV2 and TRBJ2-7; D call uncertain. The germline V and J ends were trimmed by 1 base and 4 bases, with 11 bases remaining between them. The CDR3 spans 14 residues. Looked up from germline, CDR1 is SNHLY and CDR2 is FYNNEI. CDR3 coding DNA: TGTGCCAGCAGTGAAGGTGGTCGTCCGTACGAGCAGTACTTC. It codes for CASSEGGRPYEQYF.

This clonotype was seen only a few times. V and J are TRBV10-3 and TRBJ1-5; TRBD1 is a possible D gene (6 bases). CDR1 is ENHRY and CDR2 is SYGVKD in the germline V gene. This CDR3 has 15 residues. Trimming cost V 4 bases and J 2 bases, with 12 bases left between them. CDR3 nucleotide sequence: TGTGCCATCAGTGTTTCGGGGGCGCGCAATCAGCCCCAGCATTTT. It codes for CAISVSGARNQPQHF.

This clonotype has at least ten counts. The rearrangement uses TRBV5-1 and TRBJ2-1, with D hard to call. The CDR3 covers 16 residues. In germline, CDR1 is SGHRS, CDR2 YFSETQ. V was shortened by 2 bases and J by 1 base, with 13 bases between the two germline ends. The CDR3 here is CASSFRTASSYNEQFF. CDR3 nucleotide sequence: TGCGCCAGCAGCTTCCGCACCGCATCGTCCTACAATGAGCAGTTCTTC.

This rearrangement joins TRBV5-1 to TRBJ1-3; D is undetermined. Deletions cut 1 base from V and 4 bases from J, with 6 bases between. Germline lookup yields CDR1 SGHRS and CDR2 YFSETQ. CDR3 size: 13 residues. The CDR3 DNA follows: TGCGCCAGCAGCTTGACCGACGGAAACACCATATATTTT. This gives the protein CASSLTDGNTIYF.

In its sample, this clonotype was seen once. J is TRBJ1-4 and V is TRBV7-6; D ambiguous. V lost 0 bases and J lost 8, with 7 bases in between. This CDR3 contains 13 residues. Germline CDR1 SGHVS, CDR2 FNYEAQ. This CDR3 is CASSLAEEEKLFF. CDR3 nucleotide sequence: TGTGCCAGCAGCTTAGCGGAGGAAGAAAAACTGTTTTTT.

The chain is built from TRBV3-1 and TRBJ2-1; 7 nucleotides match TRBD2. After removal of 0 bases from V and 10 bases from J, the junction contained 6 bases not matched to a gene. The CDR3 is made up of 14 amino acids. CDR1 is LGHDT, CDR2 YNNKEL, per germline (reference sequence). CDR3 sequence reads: CASSQDFGEGEQFF. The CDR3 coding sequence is TGTGCCAGCAGCCAAGATTTCGGGGAGGGCGAGCAGTTCTTC.

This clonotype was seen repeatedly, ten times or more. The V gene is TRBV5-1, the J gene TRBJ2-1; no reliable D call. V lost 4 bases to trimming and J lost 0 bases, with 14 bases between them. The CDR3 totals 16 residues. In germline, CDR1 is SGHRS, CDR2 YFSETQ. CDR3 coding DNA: TGCGCCAGCAGCCTGGTTGGTATGAGCTCCTACAATGAGCAGTTCTTC. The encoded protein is CASSLVGMSSYNEQFF.

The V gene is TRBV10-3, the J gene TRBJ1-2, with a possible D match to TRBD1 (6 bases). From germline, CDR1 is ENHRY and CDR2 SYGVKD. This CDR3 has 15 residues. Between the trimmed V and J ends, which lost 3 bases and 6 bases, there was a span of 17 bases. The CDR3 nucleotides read TGTGCCATCAGTGACAGAACAGGGACCTCTAATGGCTACACCTTC. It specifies CAISDRTGTSNGYTF.

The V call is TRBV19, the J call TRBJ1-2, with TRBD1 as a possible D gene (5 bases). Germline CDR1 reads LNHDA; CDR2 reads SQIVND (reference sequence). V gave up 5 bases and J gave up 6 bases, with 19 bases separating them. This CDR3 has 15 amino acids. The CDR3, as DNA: TGTGCCAGTAGTCCGGGGGTGACGGGAGATCATGGCTACACCTTC. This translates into CASSPGVTGDHGYTF.

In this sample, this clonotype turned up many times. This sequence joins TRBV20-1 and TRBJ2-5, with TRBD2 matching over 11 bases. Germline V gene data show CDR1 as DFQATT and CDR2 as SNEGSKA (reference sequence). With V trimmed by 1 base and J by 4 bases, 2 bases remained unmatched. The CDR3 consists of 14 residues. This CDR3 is CSARGLAGRETQYF. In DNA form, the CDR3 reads TGCAGTGCTAGAGGACTAGCGGGAAGAGAGACCCAGTACTTC.

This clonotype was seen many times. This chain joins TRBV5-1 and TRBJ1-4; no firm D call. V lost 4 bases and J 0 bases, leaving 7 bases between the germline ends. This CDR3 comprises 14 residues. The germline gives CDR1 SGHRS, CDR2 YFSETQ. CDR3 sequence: CASSIWSTNEKLFF. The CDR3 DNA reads TGCGCCAGCAGCATCTGGTCAACTAATGAAAAACTGTTTTTT. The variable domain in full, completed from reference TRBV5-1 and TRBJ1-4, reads KAGVTQTPRYLIKTRGQQVTLSCSPISGHRSVSWYQQTPGQGLQFLFEYFSETQRNKGNFPGRFSGRQFSNSRSEMNVSTLELGDSALYLCASSIWSTNEKLFFGSGTQLSVL.

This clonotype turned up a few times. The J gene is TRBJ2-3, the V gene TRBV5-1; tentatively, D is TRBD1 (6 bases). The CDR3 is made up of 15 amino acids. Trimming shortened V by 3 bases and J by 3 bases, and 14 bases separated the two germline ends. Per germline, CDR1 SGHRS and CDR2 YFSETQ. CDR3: CASSYNRESTDTQYF. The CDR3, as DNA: TGCGCCAGCAGCTATAACAGGGAGTCGACAGATACGCAGTATTTT. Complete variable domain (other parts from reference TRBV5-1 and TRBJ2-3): KAGVTQTPRYLIKTRGQQVTLSCSPISGHRSVSWYQQTPGQGLQFLFEYFSETQRNKGNFPGRFSGRQFSNSRSEMNVSTLELGDSALYLCASSYNRESTDTQYFGPGTRLTVL.